By proportion, the clone carrying this T cell receptor beta chain is medium-sized. Via MiXCR, TCRdb re-called the PCR reads. The table includes about 20,000 clones, over 9% detected once. Before thyroid surgery, none of the patients had received any treatment. CDR1 and CDR2 from the germline V gene are SNHLY and FYNNEI. This CDR3 contains 13 residues. V lost 2 bases and J 6 bases, leaving 8 bases between the germline ends. The source of the sample is a study of metastatic and nonmetastatic thyroid tumors. The chain recombines TRBV2 with TRBJ2-1, with D hard to call. The sequence was obtained from a male donor with papillary thyroid cancer or a benign thyroid nodule (not recorded which). Some clones in this sample may be carry-over from other donors' samples. Sequenced sample: blood. The CDR3 sequence: CASSERASNEQFF. The CDR3 DNA reads TGTGCCAGCAGTGAACGAGCTTCCAATGAGCAGTTCTTC.